What follows describes a single T cell receptor beta chain. Its antigen is currently unknown. The method was immunoSEQ multiplex PCR; TCRdb's version includes in-frame clones alone and lacks a portion of them. The sample consists of fewer than 200,000 clones, 75% to 90% of them appearing once. The data belong to a study of cytomegalovirus exposure and HLA in healthy donors. Study results and limitations: Cytomegalovirus status, reportedly, was diagnosed with high specificity and sensitivity by the classifier.

CDR3 length: 15 residues. Trimming took 4 bases from V and 5 from J, leaving 16 bases between them. Germline-derived CDR1 and CDR2 are SGHRS and YFSETQ. The material sequenced was PBMCs. The chain recombines TRBV5-1 with TRBJ1-5; D may be TRBD1 (6 bases). This TCR came from a man younger than 35 in good health and CMV-seropositive. CDR3 sequence reads: CASSAQGQGDQPQHF. CDR3 sequence (DNA): TGCGCCAGCAGCGCCCAGGGGCAGGGCGATCAGCCCCAGCATTTT. The whole variable domain, remainder taken from reference TRBV5-1 and TRBJ1-5, is KAGVTQTPRYLIKTRGQQVTLSCSPISGHRSVSWYQQTPGQGLQFLFEYFSETQRNKGNFPGRFSGRQFSNSRSEMNVSTLELGDSALYLCASSAQGQGDQPQHFGDGTRLSIL.